Detailed here is one TCR beta chain. No cognate antigen has been identified for it. Per-base quality was not reported, and no clone a single base away is much larger than it. The CDR3 measures 13 amino acids from cysteine to phenylalanine. Just CDR3 DNA is preserved here, 39 bases in frame from base 1. V and J are truncated by 1 base and 9 bases respectively, leaving an intervening sequence of 10 bases. From the germline V gene, CDR1 is SGHTA and CDR2 is FQGNSA. These data belong to a study of T cell repertoires in cytomegalovirus infection (dated by TCRdb to between 2019 and 2020). The study in broad terms: Donor HLA type was relevant to the analysis, as public TCR beta signatures indicated carriage of CMV infection together with the matching HLA type. Results the study describes overall, beyond this receptor: The ex vivo response was dominated by HLA-C-restricted CMV-specific TCR beta clonotypes, and the single most frequent clonotype in two of eight donors was supplied by these HLA-C-restricted clonotypes. In both this cohort and an independent cohort of approximately 350 donors, the cumulative frequency of public TCR beta family members distinguished carriers of CMV infection plus the relevant HLA type.

Instrument on record: Illumina HiSeq 1500. In-frame beta chains were kept once TCRdb had trimmed the public reads at Q25 with fastp and called clones with MiXCR. Rows matching on CDR3 protein sequence are summarized as one entry with the most common DNA and genes. The table for this sample lists about 260,000 distinct CDR3 sequences; approximately 8.3% of them were counted only once. Together, the top ten hold about 15% of the sample. Sequencing was performed on PBMCs. The clonotype comes from a human donor in good health (CMV status not recorded). Some clones in this sample may be carry-over from other donors' samples. The chain is encoded by TRBV7-2 joined to TRBJ2-1; tentative D gene TRBD1, with 5 bases matching. The CDR3 protein: CASSLEGKGEQFF. The sequence in DNA is TGTGCCAGCAGCTTAGAGGGGAAGGGTGAGCAGTTCTTC.